Below, one T cell receptor (beta chain) is given with its context. The CDR3 extends over 17 amino acids. Germline V CDR1 and CDR2: SGHDT, YYEEEE. V dropped 4 bases and J dropped 0; count of bases not matched to a gene: 8. This sample stems from a study of cytomegalovirus exposure and HLA in healthy donors. With 60 Vbeta and 13 Jbeta primers, the PCR was carried out. Assay: immunoSEQ multiplex PCR; the TCRdb copy retains only in-frame clones and omits some. This table has 150,000 to 200,000 clones, 65% to 80% appearing once. The sequencing sample was made of PBMCs. The V gene is TRBV5-6, the J gene TRBJ2-2; 8 bases align to TRBD2. This receptor was obtained from a male donor in good health and CMV-seronegative. The CDR3 nucleotides read TGTGCCAGCAGCCCATTACGGGGGGGATCGAACACCGGGGAGCTGTTTTTT. Translating it yields CASSPLRGGSNTGELFF.